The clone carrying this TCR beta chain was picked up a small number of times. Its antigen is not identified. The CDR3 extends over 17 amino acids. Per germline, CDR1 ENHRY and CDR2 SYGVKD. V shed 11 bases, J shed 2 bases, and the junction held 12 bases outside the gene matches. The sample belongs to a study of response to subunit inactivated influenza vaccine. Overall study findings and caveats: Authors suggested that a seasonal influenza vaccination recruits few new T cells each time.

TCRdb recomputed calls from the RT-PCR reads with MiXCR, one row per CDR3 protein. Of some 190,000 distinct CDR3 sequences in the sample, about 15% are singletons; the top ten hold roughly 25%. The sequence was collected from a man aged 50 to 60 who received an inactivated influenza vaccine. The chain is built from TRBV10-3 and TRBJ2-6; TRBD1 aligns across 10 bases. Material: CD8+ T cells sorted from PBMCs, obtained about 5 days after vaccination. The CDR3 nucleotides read TGTGCCGCCAGGGGGACAGGGGAGATTCCTGGGGCCAACGTCCTGACTTTC. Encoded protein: CAARGTGEIPGANVLTF.